This T cell receptor beta chain was captured in a study of blood T cell repertoires in COVID-19. Study as a whole: Researchers got acute and convalescent COVID-19 samples from the United States, Italy and Spain. PBMCs, B-cell-depleted T cells, or T cells provided the cDNA or gDNA that made up the material.

This CDR3 spans 11 amino acids. Trimming left V 3 bases short and J 4 bases short, with 6 bases between. The V gene's germline CDR1 is DFQATT and CDR2 SNEGSKA (reference sequence). Authors' data handling: For nucleated cells, counts were estimated from reference gene primer amplification. Some clones are missing from TCRdb's copy, which holds only in-frame ones; the method was immunoSEQ multiplex PCR. The V and J calls and clone size come from that table; D and trimming were worked out from the DNA. In the table there are tens of thousands of clones, about 86% of which are singletons. Material: peripheral blood. This rearrangement joins TRBV20-1 to TRBJ2-5; D is unclear. This receptor was obtained from a man of 80 years or more in a cohort sampled during active COVID-19. The CDR3 is CSASFLETQYF. The CDR3 DNA reads TGCAGTGCTAGCTTCTTAGAGACCCAGTACTTC.